A selection of T cell receptor beta chains follows, all from one sample in a study of shared clonotypes between healthy human individuals. Some clones are missing from TCRdb's copy, which holds only in-frame ones; the method was immunoSEQ multiplex PCR. The sample has roughly 2.2 million clones, 80% to 95% seen once. Sequencing input: naive CD4+ T cells from PBMCs. Receptors were obtained from a young man in good health. Some clones in this sample may be carry-over from other donors' samples. The CDR3 runs from the conserved cysteine through the conserved F or W. Fields, in order: D gene, V gene, clone size, J gene, CDR3 DNA, CDR3 protein. The D gene is left open where the match is weak. The size field is filled for only some rows; it gives once, few, many or a size class.

>.|TRBV5-1|.|TRBJ2-1
TGCGCCAGCAGCGAGCGGACCCAGCGGGATGAGCAGTTCTTC
CASSERTQRDEQFF
>.|TRBV6-1|.|TRBJ1-3
TGTGCCAGCACCGACCTCCTTCTCCCTGGAAACACCATATATTTT
CASTDLLLPGNTIYF
>.|TRBV27|.|TRBJ2-7
TGTGCCAGCAGTTCCCAGGCGGGTTACGAGCAGTACTTC
CASSSQAGYEQYF
>.|TRBV7-2|.|TRBJ1-5
TGTGCCAGCAGCCCAACACCCCCCCAGCCCCAGCATTTT
CASSPTPPQPQHF
>.|TRBV2|few|TRBJ1-4
TGTGCCAGCAGTCTCATCGAGCCCCCTGGGGAAAAACTGTTTTTT
CASSLIEPPGEKLFF
>.|TRBV2|.|TRBJ1-3
TGTGCCAGCAGTGAAGCTGGTCCGCGCTCTGGAAACACCATATATTTT
CASSEAGPRSGNTIYF
>.|TRBV7-9|once|TRBJ1-2
TGTGCCAGCTCCCGGACAGCGGGCTACACCTTC
CASSRTAGYTF
>.|TRBV9|.|TRBJ2-7
TGTGCCAGCAGCGTAGCTCCTAGCGACTCCTACGAGCAGTACTTC
CASSVAPSDSYEQYF
>.|TRBV14|.|TRBJ2-5
TGTGCCAGCAGCCAAGGCAGGAACCAGTACTTC
CASSQGRNQYF
>.|TRBV28|.|TRBJ2-6
TGTGCCAGCAGTTTTGAGCATTCTGGGGCCAACGTCCTGACTTTC
CASSFEHSGANVLTF
>TRBD2|TRBV9|.|TRBJ2-7
TGTGCCAGCAGCCCCACCGGGGGGGGGCCATCCTACGAGCAGTACTTC
CASSPTGGGPSYEQYF
>.|TRBV7-2|.|TRBJ2-7
TGTGCCAGCAGCTCCCCGGGTGACGAGCAGTACTTC
CASSSPGDEQYF
>.|TRBV30|.|TRBJ2-5
TGTGCCTGGAGTATTGGGGAGACCCAGTACTTC
CAWSIGETQYF
>.|TRBV6-5|.|TRBJ2-7
TGTGCCAGCAGTTATGTGCCCGCTAGCCAGCAGTACTTC
CASSYVPASQQYF
>.|TRBV5-4|once|TRBJ1-2
TGTGCCAGCAGCTTGGGGGGTTTCGGTGACTATGGCTACACCTTC
CASSLGGFGDYGYTF
>.|TRBV5-6|.|TRBJ2-7
TGTGCCAGCAGCTTGGGGCAGGGAGATTCTTACGAGCAGTACTTC
CASSLGQGDSYEQYF
>TRBD2|TRBV7-3|.|TRBJ2-5
TGTGCCAGCAGCCTAAGGCTAGCGGGAACCGAGACCCAGTACTTC
CASSLRLAGTETQYF
>.|TRBV28|.|TRBJ2-7
TGTGCCAGCAGTTTAGGACATAAACCCTACGAGCAGTACTTC
CASSLGHKPYEQYF
>.|TRBV11-1|.|TRBJ1-1
TGTGCCAGCAGCTTAGGACCCCGCGGCACTGAAGCTTTCTTT
CASSLGPRGTEAFF
>.|TRBV7-2|.|TRBJ2-4
TGTGCCAGCAGCTCGCCCTGGGGGGCCAAAAACATTCAGTACTTC
CASSSPWGAKNIQYF
>.|TRBV9|.|TRBJ2-2
TGTGCCAGCAGCGTAGCTGGGTACGTGGGGGAGCTGTTTTTT
CASSVAGYVGELFF
>.|TRBV18|.|TRBJ1-3
TGTGCCAGCTCACCCCAAGTGGACTCTGGAAACACCATATATTTT
CASSPQVDSGNTIYF
>.|TRBV28|.|TRBJ1-2
TGTGCCAGCAGAACAGGGAGCAACTATGGCTACACCTTC
CASRTGSNYGYTF
>.|TRBV11-1|.|TRBJ2-3
TGTGCCAGCAGCCCCACACCAGATACGCAGTATTTT
CASSPTPDTQYF
>.|TRBV4-2|.|TRBJ2-3
TGTGCCAGCAGCCCCCTCAGTAGGGCCACAGATACGCAGTATTTT
CASSPLSRATDTQYF
>TRBD1|TRBV5-1|.|TRBJ2-4
TGCGCCAGCAGCTTACCCCTTGGACAGGGAGACATTCAGTACTTC
CASSLPLGQGDIQYF
>.|TRBV9|.|TRBJ2-1
TGTGCCAGCAGCGTAATCGCCTCCAATGAGCAGTTCTTC
CASSVIASNEQFF
>.|TRBV30|.|TRBJ1-5
TGTGCCTGGAGTGTGACAGGAGGGGGTCAGCCCCAGCATTTT
CAWSVTGGGQPQHF
>.|TRBV7-2|.|TRBJ2-1
TGTGCCAGCAGCTTAGCGCTTAGTTCTCGGGTGGGATTCTACAATGAGCAGTTCTTC
CASSLALSSRVGFYNEQFF
>.|TRBV7-2|.|TRBJ2-5
TGTGCCAGCAGCTTAGTTGCGGCGGCCCAAGAGACCCAGTACTTC
CASSLVAAAQETQYF
>.|TRBV11-1|.|TRBJ1-2
TGTGCCAGCACCGGACAAAATGGCTACACCTTC
CASTGQNGYTF
>.|TRBV19|.|TRBJ1-5
TGTGCCAGTAGTATCGTCGGTGGTAGCAATCAGCCCCAGCATTTT
CASSIVGGSNQPQHF
>.|TRBV18|.|TRBJ2-2
TGTGCCAGCTCACCGAGGCAGGCGAACACCGGGGAGCTGTTTTTT
CASSPRQANTGELFF
>.|TRBV30|.|TRBJ2-1
TGTGCCTGGAGTGCGGGGGAAGGACTTGAGCAGTTCTTC
CAWSAGEGLEQFF
>TRBD1|TRBV20-1|.|TRBJ1-1
TGCAGGCCCGGGACAGGGGAGATGGCTTTCTTT
CRPGTGEMAFF
>.|TRBV6-1|once|TRBJ1-1
TGTGCCAGCAGCCTATTTAAGTTGAACACTGAAGCTTTCTTT
CASSLFKLNTEAFF
>.|TRBV5-1|.|TRBJ2-5
TGCGCCAGCAGCTTGACAGGGGGAGGGGAGACCCAGTACTTC
CASSLTGGGETQYF
>TRBD1|TRBV4-1|.|TRBJ1-1
TGCGCCAGCAGCCATCCTGGACAGGGGGCGCAGGAAGCTTTCTTT
CASSHPGQGAQEAFF
>.|TRBV5-4|.|TRBJ1-2
TGTGCCAGCAGCTTGGCGAAGCAGGGGAACTATGGCTACACCTTC
CASSLAKQGNYGYTF
>TRBD2|TRBV27|.|TRBJ2-7
TGTGCCAGCAGTGACCTCGGGACTAGCGGCGAGCAGTACTTC
CASSDLGTSGEQYF
>.|TRBV10-3|.|TRBJ1-2
TGTGCCATCAGTGAGTTCTTCGGTGAACATTCCTACGCCTTC
CAISEFFGEHSYAF
>.|TRBV20-1|.|TRBJ1-1
TGCAGTGAGGACGGGACCACTGAAGCTTTCTTT
CSEDGTTEAFF
>.|TRBV7-2|.|TRBJ1-2
TGTGCCAGCAGCCCTTTACAGGGAGCAGCTATGGGCGGCTACACCTTC
CASSPLQGAAMGGYTF
>.|TRBV15|.|TRBJ2-1
TGTGCCACCAGCAGAGAGGGTAGAGGTGAGCAGTTCTTC
CATSREGRGEQFF
>.|TRBV25-1|.|TRBJ1-1
TGTGCCAGCAGTAAGGGAGCCACTGAAGCTTTCTTT
CASSKGATEAFF
>.|TRBV7-2|.|TRBJ1-2
TGTGCCAGCAGCCGAGACGGTTATTGGGACACCTACTATGGCTACACCTTC
CASSRDGYWDTYYGYTF
>.|TRBV5-1|.|TRBJ2-7
TGCGCCAGCAGCTTGGGGGTCGCGTCCTACGAGCAGTACTTC
CASSLGVASYEQYF
>TRBD2|TRBV28|.|TRBJ2-7
TGTGCCAGCAGTCCGGATTTAGGAGGACTAGCGGGTTTTTACGAGCAGTACTTC
CASSPDLGGLAGFYEQYF
>TRBD2|TRBV28|.|TRBJ2-7
TGTGCCACGAATGCGGGGGGGGAGCAGTACTTC
CATNAGGEQYF
>.|TRBV28|.|TRBJ2-2
TGTGCGGGGAGGGGACAGAACACCGGGGAGCTGTTTTTT
CAGRGQNTGELFF
>.|TRBV2|.|TRBJ2-7
TGTGCCAGCACCGGTGTCGTCCGGTTCTACGAGCAGTACTTC
CASTGVVRFYEQYF
>.|TRBV6-5|.|TRBJ1-2
TGTGCCAGCAGTGATGGACAGCACAACTATGGCTACACCTTC
CASSDGQHNYGYTF
>TRBD1|TRBV4-1|.|TRBJ2-1
TGCGCCAGCAGCCAAGCCGACAGGGGGCAATATGATGAGCAGTTCTTC
CASSQADRGQYDEQFF
>.|TRBV28|.|TRBJ1-1
TGTGCCAGCAGTTCGCTTCCAGATGAAGCTTTCTTT
CASSSLPDEAFF
>.|TRBV29-1|.|TRBJ2-3
TGCAGCGTCAAAACAGGGGGGGCAGATACGCAGTATTTT
CSVKTGGADTQYF
>.|TRBV4-1|.|TRBJ2-4
TGCGCCAGCAGCCACACCCCCCCTATCTTAGCCAAAAACATTCAGTACTTC
CASSHTPPILAKNIQYF
>.|TRBV5-1|.|TRBJ2-2
TGCGCCAGCAGCTTGGGGGGAGTCGACGGGGAGCTGTTTTTT
CASSLGGVDGELFF
>.|TRBV6-6|.|TRBJ1-2
TGTGCCAGCAGTTATGAGAGGGCCTATGGCTACACCTTC
CASSYERAYGYTF
>TRBD1|TRBV5-1|.|TRBJ1-5
TGCGCCAGCAGCTTGATAGGGGGCGATCAGCCCCAGCATTTT
CASSLIGGDQPQHF